This T cell receptor beta chain was sequenced in a study of blood T cells in healthy people across ages. Extracted total RNA amounted to at least 5 micrograms for each sample. This CDR3 is built from 13 residues. V shed 8 bases and J shed 2 bases, with 13 bases lying between them. Looked up from germline, CDR1 is SEHNR and CDR2 is FQNEAQ (reference sequence). With a J-beta primer mix and a sample-barcoded 5' primer, a second PCR ran about 7 to 11 cycles. TCRdb fed the 5' RACE reads into MiXCR, producing one record per CDR3 protein. The data show around 1,000,000 distinct CDR3 sequences, about 25% seen once. This sample also appeared in a second study, on T cells of mothers and their children. Per that paper: Three mothers and their six children, all healthy Caucasians, donated.

This rearrangement joins TRBV7-9 to TRBJ2-7; D is perhaps TRBD1 (6 bases). Sequencing was carried out using blood. The sequence derives from a girl aged 2 to 10 in good health. The CDR3 loop reads CASGGKEAYEQYF. Written as DNA, the CDR3 is TGTGCCAGCGGGGGCAAGGAGGCCTACGAGCAGTACTTC.